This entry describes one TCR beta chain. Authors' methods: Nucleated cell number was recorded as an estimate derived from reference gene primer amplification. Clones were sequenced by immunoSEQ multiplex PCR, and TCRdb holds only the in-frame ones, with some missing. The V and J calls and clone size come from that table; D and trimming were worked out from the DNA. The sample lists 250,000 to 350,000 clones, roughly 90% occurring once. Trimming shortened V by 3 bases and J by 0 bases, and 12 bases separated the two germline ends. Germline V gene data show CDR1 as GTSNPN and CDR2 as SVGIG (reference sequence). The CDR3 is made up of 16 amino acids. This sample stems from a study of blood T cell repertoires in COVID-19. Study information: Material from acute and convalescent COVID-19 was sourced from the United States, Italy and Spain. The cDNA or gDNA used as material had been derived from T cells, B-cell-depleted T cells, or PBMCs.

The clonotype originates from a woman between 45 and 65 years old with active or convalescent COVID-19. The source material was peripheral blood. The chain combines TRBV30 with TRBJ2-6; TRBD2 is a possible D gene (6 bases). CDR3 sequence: CAWSRDGSSGANVLTF. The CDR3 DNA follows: TGTGCCTGGAGCAGGGACGGGAGCTCTGGGGCCAACGTCCTGACTTTC.